This passage covers 19 T cell receptor beta chains from one sample sequenced in a study of blood T cell repertoires in COVID-19. The data were produced by immunoSEQ multiplex PCR, yet TCRdb's version contains in-frame clones alone and is incomplete. The sample contains roughly 190,000 clones, around 76% of which appear only once. Source material: peripheral blood. These receptors all come from a woman aged 45-59 years with active or convalescent COVID-19.

The chain is built from TRBV25-1 and TRBJ1-3, with 9 bases aligning to TRBD1. The CDR3 is 16 residues long. Trimming cost V 3 bases and J 7 bases; bases outside gene matches: 10. Per the germline V gene, CDR1 is MGHDK and CDR2 is SYGVNS. The CDR3 region is CASSDPFRTGVNTIYF. CDR3 sequence (DNA): TGTGCCAGCAGTGACCCCTTCAGGACAGGGGTGAACACCATATATTTT.

This chain links TRBV5-1 with TRBJ1-5, with 12 bases that match TRBD1. Germline values: CDR1 SGHRS, CDR2 YFSETQ. The J segment lost 9 bases and the V segment lost 2 bases, leaving 12 bases of the junction unmatched. This CDR3 has 17 residues. The CDR3 DNA sequence: TGCGCCAGCAGCTTACTCCCGGGACAGGGGGCCCAATGGCCCCAGCATTTT. As protein: CASSLLPGQGAQWPQHF.

This chain connects TRBV7-2 to TRBJ2-5, with 9 bases lining up with TRBD1. This CDR3 is 14 amino acids long. V gave up 4 bases and J gave up 5 bases; unmatched junction bases: 5. The germline V gene has CDR1 SGHTA and CDR2 FQGNSA. CDR3 nucleotides: TGTGCCAGCAGCTCTGGACAGGGGACGGAGACCCAGTACTTC. Translated: CASSSGQGTETQYF.

This clone was recorded at least ten times. The V call is TRBV5-1, the J call TRBJ2-1, with TRBD2 identical over 7 bases. Germline V CDR1 and CDR2: SGHRS, YFSETQ. V lost 0 bases and J lost 6; bases outside the gene matches: 6. The CDR3 loop spans 15 amino acids. This CDR3 is CASSLGTRAFNEQFF. CDR3 coding DNA: TGCGCCAGCAGCTTGGGGACTAGGGCTTTCAATGAGCAGTTCTTC.

This clone showed up just a few times. The V call is TRBV3-1 (or the pseudogene TRBV3-2), the J call TRBJ1-4; a weak D match, TRBD1 (6 bases). Trimming shortened V by 1 base and J by 7 bases, and 16 bases separated the two germline ends. The CDR3 consists of 16 residues. CDR1 LGHDT and CDR2 YNNKEL come from the germline V gene (reference sequence). CDR3 sequence (DNA): TGTGCCAGCAGCCAAGCTCTGGGGCAGGGGTTTGAAAAACTGTTTTTT. Translated, it gives CASSQALGQGFEKLFF.

The chain recombines TRBV11-2 with TRBJ1-1, with D possibly being TRBD1 (5 bases). The V gene's germline CDR1 is SGHAT and CDR2 FQNNGV. Trimming pared 5 bases from V and 4 bases from J, leaving 11 bases between. The CDR3 has 13 amino acids. In DNA form, the CDR3 reads TGTGCCAGCAGCCCCACGGGGGGCACTGAAGCTTTCTTT. Amino acids: CASSPTGGTEAFF.

The rearrangement uses TRBV15 and TRBJ2-5; unclear D gene. There are 10 residues in the CDR3. Looked up from germline, CDR1 is LNHNV and CDR2 is YYDKDF (reference sequence). With 9 bases removed from V and 3 bases from J, the gap between germline ends came to 5 bases. Here the CDR3 DNA reads TGTGCCACAGGAGAAGAGACCCAGTACTTC. Its protein product is CATGEETQYF. Filled out from reference TRBV15 and TRBJ2-5, the complete variable domain reads DAMVIQNPRYQVTQFGKPVTLSCSQTLNHNVMYWYQQKSSQAPKLLFHYYDKDFNNEADTPDNFQSRRPNTSFCFLDIRSPGLGDTAMYLCATGEETQYFGPGTRLLVL.

The rearrangement links TRBV10-2 to TRBJ1-4; D possibly corresponds to TRBD1 (5 bases). V dropped 7 bases and J dropped 0 bases, with 12 bases sitting between them. In germline, CDR1 is WSHSY, CDR2 SAAADI. The CDR3 covers 15 residues. CDR3 nucleotides: TGCGCCAGCAATCCGGGGGATGCAACTAATGAAAAACTGTTTTTT. It encodes CASNPGDATNEKLFF.

A single count supports this clone. The V call is TRBV5-4, the J call TRBJ2-3; the match to TRBD2 covers 15 bases. The CDR3 has 19 amino acids. With 4 bases clipped from V and 1 base from J, the junction kept 10 bases outside the gene matches. The germline V gene has CDR1 SGHNT and CDR2 YYREEE (reference sequence). The CDR3 region is CASSHRTSGRASGTDTQYF. CDR3 DNA sequence: TGTGCCAGCAGCCACAGGACTAGCGGGAGGGCATCGGGCACAGATACGCAGTATTTT.

The chain carries TRBV6-2 or TRBV6-3 and TRBJ2-3; D gene unclear. Germline values: CDR1 MNHEY, CDR2 SVGEGT. Trimming shortened V by 4 bases and J by 5 bases, and 10 bases separated the two germline ends. This CDR3 has 13 residues. The CDR3 is CASSFLVGDTQYF. The CDR3 DNA is TGTGCCAGCAGTTTTCTAGTAGGAGATACGCAGTATTTT.

In DNA, the CDR3 is TGTGCCAGTAATAATGACCGGGAGCTTGGGGAAAAACTGTTTTTT. Amino acids: CASNNDRELGEKLFF. The V and J genes are TRBV19 and TRBJ1-4, with D unresolved. The CDR3 is 15 amino acids. V lost 7 bases, J lost 8 bases, and 20 bases lay in between. Germline lookup yields CDR1 LNHDA and CDR2 SQIVND (reference sequence).

CDR3 in amino acids: CASRFTGDQETQYF. DNA of the CDR3: TGTGCCAGCAGATTTACAGGGGACCAAGAGACCCAGTACTTC. The rearrangement joins TRBV28 to TRBJ2-5; 7 bases fit TRBD1. The CDR3 loop spans 14 amino acids. V dropped 6 bases and J dropped 0; count of bases not matched to a gene: 4. CDR1 is MDHEN, CDR2 SYDVKM, per germline.

This clone has only one observation. V usage is TRBV6-2 or TRBV6-3 and J usage is TRBJ1-2, with D perhaps TRBD1 (6 bases). Deletions cut 5 bases from V and 2 bases from J, with 15 bases between. CDR1 and CDR2 (germline): MNHEY, SVGEGT. The CDR3 loop spans 15 amino acids. CDR3 bases: TGTGCCAGCAGTACCTCCCAGGGGTTAAACTATGGCTACACCTTC. Protein: CASSTSQGLNYGYTF.

The rearrangement uses TRBV13 and TRBJ1-6, with unresolved D. Germline CDR1 reads PRHDT; CDR2 reads FYEKMQ (reference sequence). The length of the CDR3 is 13 residues. V was shortened by 1 base and J by 7 bases, with 5 bases between the two germline ends. The CDR3 loop is CASSLDRNSPLHF. The CDR3 nucleotides read TGTGCCAGCAGCTTAGACAGAAATTCACCCCTCCACTTT. Filled out from reference TRBV13 and TRBJ1-6, the complete variable domain reads AAGVIQSPRHLIKEKRETATLKCYPIPRHDTVYWYQQGPGQDPQFLISFYEKMQSDKGSIPDRFSAQQFSDYHSELNMSSLELGDSALYFCASSLDRNSPLHFGNGTRLTVT.

CDR3 amino acids: CASSPGISSTDTQYF. Written as DNA, the CDR3 is TGCGCCAGCAGCCCCGGGATTTCTAGCACAGATACGCAGTATTTT. The chain links TRBV5-1 to TRBJ2-3; the D gene is possibly TRBD2 (5 bases). V lost 4 bases and J 0 bases, leaving 12 bases between the germline ends. The CDR3 loop spans 15 amino acids. Germline V CDR1 and CDR2: SGHRS, YFSETQ.

The chain combines TRBV6-5 with TRBJ1-2; 10 bases align to TRBD1. This CDR3 region has 14 residues. The germline CDR1 and CDR2 sequences are MNHEY and SVGAGI. The V and J ends lost 5 bases and 3 bases, in that order; junction bases with no gene match: 3. The chain's CDR3 is CASSQDRGDYGYTF. Written as DNA, the CDR3 is TGTGCCAGCAGTCAGGACAGGGGGGACTATGGCTACACCTTC.

This chain joins TRBV14 and TRBJ1-6; 7 bases align to TRBD1. CDR3 length: 16 amino acids. From germline, CDR1 is SGHDN and CDR2 FVKESK. J gave up 0 bases and V 3 bases, and 2 bases lay outside the gene matches. The CDR3 reads CASSQGDSSYNSPLHF. CDR3 nucleotides: TGTGCCAGCAGCCAGGGGGACAGCTCCTATAATTCACCCCTCCACTTT.

This clone showed up just a few times. The chain has TRBV19 and TRBJ1-2; 8 bases match TRBD1. CDR1 and CDR2 (germline): LNHDA, SQIVND (reference sequence). CDR3 length: 15 amino acids. V trimming: 3 bases; J trimming: 0 bases; junction bases outside the gene matches: 3. The CDR3 region has the DNA TGTGCCAGTAGTATCACAGGGGGAGCTAACTATGGCTACACCTTC. Translating gives CASSITGGANYGYTF.

For this clone: Distinct nucleotide sequences in the sample also encode this CDR3. The chain employs TRBV7-3 and TRBJ2-5; 7 bases match TRBD1. Germline loops: CDR1 SGHTA, CDR2 FQGTGA. V trimming: 5 bases; J trimming: 4 bases; junction bases outside the gene matches: 4. CDR3 length equals 13 residues. CDR3 DNA: TGTGCCAGCAGCCCGGGACAGTCAGAGACCCAGTACTTC. This codes for CASSPGQSETQYF.